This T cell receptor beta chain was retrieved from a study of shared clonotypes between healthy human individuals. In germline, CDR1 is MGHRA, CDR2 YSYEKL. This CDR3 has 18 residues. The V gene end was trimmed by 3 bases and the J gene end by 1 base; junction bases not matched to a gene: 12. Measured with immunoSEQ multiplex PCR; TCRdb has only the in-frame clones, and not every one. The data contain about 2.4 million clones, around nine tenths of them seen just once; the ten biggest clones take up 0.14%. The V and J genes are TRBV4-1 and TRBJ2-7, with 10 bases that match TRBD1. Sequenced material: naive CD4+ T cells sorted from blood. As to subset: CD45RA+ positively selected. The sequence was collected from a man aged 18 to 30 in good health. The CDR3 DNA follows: TGCGCCAGCAGCCATACACTGAGCCGGGACAGGGGTTCCTACGAGCAGTACTTC. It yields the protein CASSHTLSRDRGSYEQYF.